The 2 T cell receptor beta chains in this list originate from one sample, sequenced in a study of brain T cells in children with intractable seizures. Some clones are missing from TCRdb's copy, which holds only in-frame ones; the method was immunoSEQ multiplex PCR. The profile covers 60,000 to 85,000 clones, with about 92% appearing a single time and about 1.4% taken by the ten largest. This specimen was peripheral blood, taken at surgery. The receptors come from a boy younger than two with tuberous sclerosis and intractable seizures.

The J gene is TRBJ1-1, the V gene TRBV11-2; 10 bases are a match to TRBD1. This CDR3 has 14 residues. Trimming took 6 bases from V and 5 from J; bases not matched to a gene: 6. Germline V gene data show CDR1 as SGHAT and CDR2 as FQNNGV. CDR3 amino acids: CASRRQGAGTEAFF. CDR3 in DNA: TGTGCCAGCAGGCGACAGGGGGCGGGAACTGAAGCTTTCTTT. The whole variable domain, remainder taken from reference TRBV11-2 and TRBJ1-1, is EAGVAQSPRYKIIEKRQSVAFWCNPISGHATLYWYQQILGQGPKLLIQFQNNGVVDDSQLPKDRFSAERLKGVDSTLKIQPAKLEDSAVYLCASRRQGAGTEAFFGQGTRLTVV.

This clone appeared a single time. The rearrangement uses TRBV6-2 or TRBV6-3 and TRBJ2-5; 10 nucleotides line up with TRBD2. CDR1 MNHEY and CDR2 SVGEGT come from the germline V gene. Trimming at V came to 4 bases and at J to 5 bases, leaving 16 bases not matched to a gene. This CDR3 region has 18 residues. This CDR3 reads CASSFWPTSGFGGETQYF. Written as DNA, the CDR3 is TGTGCCAGCAGTTTTTGGCCGACTAGCGGGTTTGGTGGGGAGACCCAGTACTTC.